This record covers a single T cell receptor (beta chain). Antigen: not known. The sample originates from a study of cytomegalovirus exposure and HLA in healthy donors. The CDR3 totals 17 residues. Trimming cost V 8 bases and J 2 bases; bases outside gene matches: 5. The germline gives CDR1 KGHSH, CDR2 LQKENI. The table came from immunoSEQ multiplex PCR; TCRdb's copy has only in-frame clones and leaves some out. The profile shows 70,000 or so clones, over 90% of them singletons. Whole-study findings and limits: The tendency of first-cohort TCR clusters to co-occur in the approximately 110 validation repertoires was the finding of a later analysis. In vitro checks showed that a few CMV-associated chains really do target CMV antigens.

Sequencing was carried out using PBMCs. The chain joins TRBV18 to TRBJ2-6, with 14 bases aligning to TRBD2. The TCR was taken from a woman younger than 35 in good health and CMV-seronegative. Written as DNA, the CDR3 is TGTGCCAGCGCGACTAGCGGGAGGGCCGCTGGGGCCAACGTCCTGACTTTC. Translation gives CASATSGRAAGANVLTF.